This TCR beta chain was recorded in a study of regulatory T cells in long-lasting Graves disease. Study-wide points: Persistent Graves' cases showed lower TCR diversity than newly diagnosed cases.

As to time point: persistent/refractory GD, antithyroid drugs over 5 years with positive TRAb. PBMC RNA was the source of the TCR library. HTBI primers from iRepertoire and Arm-PCR of CDR3 regions yielded the TCR beta libraries. Each CDR3 protein is one row after TCRdb ran MiXCR on the multiplex PCR reads. The sample lists about 290,000 distinct CDR3 sequences; around a fifth were seen once. This clonotype was detected a few times. Its antigen remains unidentified. This receptor was obtained from a female donor with Graves disease. The sequences come from peripheral blood mononuclear cells (PBMCs), collected when the disease was refractory, from a patient treated with antithyroid drugs.

The CDR3 DNA reads as TGTGCCAGCAGCGTCGGGACAGCCACCGGGGAGCTGTTTTTT. Its translation is CASSVGTATGELFF. The J gene is TRBJ2-2, the V gene TRBV9; 7 bases are shared with TRBD1. The germline gives CDR1 SGDLS, CDR2 YYNGEE. This CDR3 is built from 14 residues. The V segment lost 2 bases and the J segment 4 bases; nucleotides outside the gene matches: 2.